Listed here are 2 T cell receptor beta chains from one sample, sequenced in a study of T cells after yellow fever vaccination. A single record per CDR3 protein comes from TCRdb applying MiXCR to the 5' RACE reads. Counted here are roughly 330,000 distinct CDR3 sequences, 3% to 4.5% occurring once; the ten biggest clones make up about 24%. Sequenced material: PBMCs, taken 5 days after the yellow fever booster vaccination. These TCRs come from a man younger than 30 who received the YFV17D yellow fever vaccine.

The rearrangement links TRBV5-1 to TRBJ1-4; 7 bases map to TRBD1. Germline CDR1 reads SGHRS; CDR2 reads YFSETQ. With V trimmed by 4 bases and J by 7 bases, 4 bases remained unmatched. The CDR3 totals 13 residues. CDR3 coding DNA: TGCGCCAGCAGCCTAACAGGGGTTGAAAAACTGTTTTTT. Translation gives CASSLTGVEKLFF.

The V and J genes are TRBV5-6 and TRBJ1-1; 7 bases are a match to TRBD1. The length of the CDR3 is 15 residues. CDR1 and CDR2 (germline): SGHDT, YYEEEE. J was trimmed by 4 bases and V by 4 bases; bases with no gene match: 10. CDR3 loop: CASSPGLAGGTEAFF. The DNA for the CDR3 is TGTGCCAGCAGCCCAGGACTCGCAGGGGGCACTGAAGCTTTCTTT.